The 25 T cell receptor beta chains given below trace back to one sample, sequenced in a study of CD8+ T cells in alopecia areata (dated by TCRdb to about 2018). In light of the paper, this sample's time point label describes: baseline before oral tofacitinib. Library preparation employed the immunoSEQ multiplex PCR assay. RNA was extracted from all samples and reverse transcribed into cDNA as template for TCR sequencing. This immuneACCESS table, as held by TCRdb, lists in-frame sequences with V and J called but not all clones. Of the missing ones, under half trace to an unresolved V gene in checked studies; the others have no known cause. The sample table shows about 140,000 clones, and roughly three fifths are seen once. The ten largest clonotypes hold approximately 6.5% of the sample. The sample in question was CD4+ T cells sorted from blood, obtained at week 0. The receptors were sampled from a human donor with alopecia areata.

The rearrangement links TRBV5-4 to TRBJ1-1, with D possibly matching TRBD1 (5 bases). The germline V and J ends were trimmed by 4 bases and 6 bases, with 19 bases remaining between them. Germline CDR1 and CDR2: SGHNT and YYREEE (reference sequence). The CDR3 length is 15 residues. CDR3 loop: CASSQDRRDLAEAFF. Written as DNA, the CDR3 is TGTGCCAGCAGCCAAGATAGGAGGGACTTAGCTGAAGCTTTCTTT.

The V and J genes are TRBV29-1 and TRBJ2-1; D perhaps matches TRBD2 (6 bases). Trimming left V 2 bases short and J 7 bases short, with 15 bases between. Germline CDR1 SQVTM, CDR2 ANQGSEA. This CDR3 has 14 residues. The CDR3 spells CSVEPWGVGNEQFF. CDR3 nucleotides: TGCAGCGTTGAACCGTGGGGGGTTGGTAATGAGCAGTTCTTC.

V is TRBV30 and J is TRBJ1-4; D is uncertain. This CDR3 spans 12 amino acids. Trimming took off 0 bases at V and 13 bases at J, with 12 bases between the two ends. Germline V CDR1 and CDR2: GTSNPN, SVGIG (reference sequence). CDR3 loop: CAWSVDGLLLFF. CDR3 nucleotide sequence: TGTGCCTGGAGTGTGGACGGCCTACTACTGTTTTTT. The variable domain in full, with the rest retrieved from reference TRBV30 and TRBJ1-4, is SQTIHQWPATLVQPVGSPLSLECTVEGTSNPNLYWYRQAAGRGLQLLFYSVGIGQISSEVPQNLSASRPQDRQFILSSKKLLLSDSGFYLCAWSVDGLLLFFGSGTQLSVL.

The V and J genes are TRBV7-9 and TRBJ1-1; D remains unclear. V shed 6 bases and J shed 2 bases, with 7 bases lying between them. Germline values: CDR1 SEHNR, CDR2 FQNEAQ (reference sequence). This CDR3 is 12 amino acids long. Here the CDR3 reads CASSLDNTEAFF. The CDR3 DNA sequence: TGTGCCAGCAGTCTCGATAACACTGAAGCTTTCTTT.

The chain links TRBV30 to TRBJ1-6, with D perhaps TRBD1 (5 bases). The CDR3 contains 15 residues. Deletions cut 8 bases from V and 7 bases from J, with 21 bases between. Germline CDR1 reads GTSNPN; CDR2 reads SVGIG (reference sequence). The CDR3 sequence: CATPGLLATNSPLHF. CDR3 in DNA: TGTGCCACCCCGGGACTCCTCGCAACAAATTCACCCCTCCACTTT.

The chain couples TRBV2 to TRBJ1-1, with D tentatively TRBD1 (6 bases). The V end was cut by 10 bases, the J end by 0 bases, with 21 bases between. Per germline, CDR1 SNHLY and CDR2 FYNNEI. This CDR3 spans 16 amino acids. CDR3 DNA sequence: TGTGCCACCATATCCGGGGGGCGCGGCGTGAACACTGAAGCTTTCTTT. Translation: CATISGGRGVNTEAFF.

This clone was seen a few times. The rearrangement links TRBV7-9 to TRBJ1-5; D is perhaps TRBD1 (5 bases). Germline loops: CDR1 SEHNR, CDR2 FQNEAQ (reference sequence). Trimming cost V 1 base and J 4 bases, with 11 bases left between them. The CDR3 contains 15 residues. CDR3 sequence reads: CASSLGARENQPQHF. In DNA, the CDR3 is TGTGCCAGCAGCTTAGGGGCCAGGGAGAATCAGCCCCAGCATTTT. Supplemented by reference TRBV7-9 and TRBJ1-5, the full variable domain reads DTGVSQNPRHKITKRGQNVTFRCDPISEHNRLYWYRQTLGQGPEFLTYFQNEAQLEKSRLLSDRFSAERPKGSFSTLEIQRTEQGDSAMYLCASSLGARENQPQHFGDGTRLSIL.

The chain couples TRBV27 to TRBJ2-5, with D possibly matching TRBD1 (6 bases). Looked up from germline, CDR1 is MNHEY and CDR2 is SMNVEV (reference sequence). Trimming took 3 bases from V and 6 from J, leaving 17 bases between them. The CDR3 loop spans 15 amino acids. Here the CDR3 reads CASSLAGAASKTQYF. CDR3 coding DNA: TGTGCCAGCAGTTTGGCAGGGGCCGCCTCGAAGACCCAGTACTTC.

In its sample, this clone was seen a few times. The DNA is omitted, as the CDR3 cannot be located on it reliably, and the CDR3 follows TCRdb's listing. This CDR3 is CASSLLRARAPETQYF. The V gene is TRBV5-1, the J gene TRBJ2-5; the table's D gene call, TRBD1, was not cross checked with the DNA. Germline V gene sequence: CDR1 SGHRS, CDR2 YFSETQ. The CDR3 is made up of 16 amino acids, end residues included.

The chain couples TRBV30 to TRBJ1-1, with TRBD1 as a possible D gene (5 bases). The CDR3 spans 15 residues. The V and J ends lost 1 base and 4 bases respectively, with 16 bases between them. Germline CDR1 GTSNPN, CDR2 SVGIG (reference sequence). The CDR3 DNA reads TGTGCCTGGAGTGGGGGTGGCAGTCAGGGCACTGAAGCTTTCTTT. Its protein product is CAWSGGGSQGTEAFF.

The chain links TRBV4-2 to TRBJ1-2; 7 bases are a match to TRBD1. J was trimmed by 3 bases and V by 0 bases; bases with no gene match: 1. Looked up from germline, CDR1 is LGHNA and CDR2 is YNFKEQ. The CDR3 contains 14 residues. This CDR3 is CASSQEGTDYGYTF. Here the CDR3 DNA reads TGTGCCAGCAGCCAAGAGGGGACAGACTATGGCTACACCTTC.

The chain links TRBV11-2 to TRBJ2-3; D gene unclear. The CDR3 runs 12 residues. V was pared by 4 bases and J by 3 bases, with 5 bases between. CDR1 SGHAT and CDR2 FQNNGV come from the germline V gene. The CDR3, as DNA: TGTGCCAGCAGCTCTCAAACAGATACGCAGTATTTT. Translating gives CASSSQTDTQYF.

This clone was seen only once. This chain links TRBV20-1 with TRBJ2-1, with D unresolved. Germline V gene data show CDR1 as DFQATT and CDR2 as SNEGSKA (reference sequence). Trimming pared 3 bases from V and 4 bases from J, leaving 4 bases between. The CDR3 has 11 amino acids. Written as DNA, the CDR3 is TGCAGTGCTAGTACGTACAATGAGCAGTTCTTC. It encodes CSASTYNEQFF.

The rearrangement links TRBV7-3 to TRBJ2-1; the D gene is possibly TRBD2 (5 bases). Germline CDR1 reads SGHTA; CDR2 reads FQGTGA. The CDR3 totals 15 residues. V was cut by 4 bases and J by 1 base, with 11 bases left in between. CDR3 sequence: CASSSDYYSYNEQFF. The CDR3 bases are TGTGCCAGCAGCTCCGACTACTATTCCTACAATGAGCAGTTCTTC.

The chain combines TRBV15 with TRBJ1-2, with 9 bases matching TRBD1. This CDR3 is built from 13 residues. Trimming removed 4 bases from V and 5 bases from J; junction bases left unmatched: 2. The germline V gene encodes CDR1 LNHNV and CDR2 YYDKDF (reference sequence). In DNA form, the CDR3 reads TGTGCCACCAGCACCGGGACAGGGTATGGCTACACCTTC. Protein product: CATSTGTGYGYTF.

V gene TRBV2 combines with J gene TRBJ1-2, with D perhaps TRBD1 (5 bases). V gave up 7 bases and J gave up 4 bases, with 13 bases separating them. The CDR3 spans 13 residues. The germline V gene has CDR1 SNHLY and CDR2 FYNNEI. CDR3: CASTQQEIYGYTF. Written as DNA, the CDR3 is TGTGCCAGCACTCAACAGGAAATCTATGGCTACACCTTC.

The CDR3 DNA reads as TGCGCCAGCAGCTTGGGGCTTTTCACAGATACGCAGTATTTT. This encodes CASSLGLFTDTQYF. The chain is built from TRBV5-1 and TRBJ2-3; D is uncertain. The V and J ends lost 0 bases and 2 bases respectively, with 7 bases between them. This CDR3 has 14 amino acids. The germline V gene has CDR1 SGHRS and CDR2 YFSETQ.

This clone occurred a few times. V and J are TRBV29-1 and TRBJ1-3; 8 nucleotides align to TRBD1. This CDR3 has 13 amino acids. The V and J ends lost 7 bases and 2 bases, in that order; junction bases with no gene match: 4. Germline V gene data show CDR1 as SQVTM and CDR2 as ANQGSEA. In DNA, the CDR3 is TGCAGCGCTCAACAGGGGGCTGGAAACACCATATATTTT. This codes for CSAQQGAGNTIYF.

The chain carries TRBV7-2 and TRBJ1-5; D is unresolved. The V end lost 4 bases, the J end lost 9 bases, and 13 bases lay between the germline ends. CDR1 is SGHTA, CDR2 FQGNSA, per germline. CDR3 size: 13 residues. The CDR3 sequence is CASSSRWGWPQHF. DNA for the CDR3: TGTGCCAGCAGCTCTCGGTGGGGTTGGCCCCAGCATTTT.

V and J are TRBV27 and TRBJ1-5; D is uncertain. The CDR3 extends over 13 amino acids. V dropped 3 bases and J dropped 1 base, with 4 bases sitting between them. In germline, CDR1 is MNHEY, CDR2 SMNVEV (reference sequence). Here the CDR3 reads CASSFKSNQPQHF. Written as DNA, the CDR3 is TGTGCCAGCAGTTTCAAAAGCAATCAGCCCCAGCATTTT.

This clone has only a few counts. The V call is TRBV29-1, the J call TRBJ1-2; D is perhaps TRBD1 (5 bases). Germline values: CDR1 SQVTM, CDR2 ANQGSEA. V was cut by 3 bases and J by 7 bases, with 15 bases left in between. The CDR3 totals 13 residues. The CDR3 DNA reads TGCAGCGTTGACGCGGGACTACTGGGTGGCTACACCTTC. Its protein product is CSVDAGLLGGYTF.

The J gene is TRBJ2-3, the V gene TRBV4-3; D remains unclear. Trimming left V 0 bases short and J 6 bases short, with 10 bases between. CDR1 LGHNA and CDR2 YSLEER come from the germline V gene. This CDR3 region has 14 residues. The CDR3 loop is CASSQEWEGDTQYF. In DNA form, the CDR3 reads TGCGCCAGCAGCCAAGAATGGGAAGGGGATACGCAGTATTTT.

The gene calls are TRBV7-9 and TRBJ2-7, with TRBD1 as a possible D gene (5 bases). Germline CDR1 and CDR2: SEHNR and FQNEAQ (reference sequence). Trimming pared 5 bases from V and 4 bases from J, leaving 12 bases between. This CDR3 is built from 13 residues. The CDR3, as DNA: TGTGCCAGCAGCCGTAAAACAGGTTACGAGCAGTACTTC. Translated, it gives CASSRKTGYEQYF.

This chain uses TRBV5-1 with TRBJ2-5; the match to TRBD1 covers 9 bases. CDR3 length equals 16 residues. Germline V gene lookup returns CDR1 SGHRS and CDR2 YFSETQ. The ends lost 0 bases at V and 3 bases at J; junction bases unmatched: 6. This CDR3 reads CASSLGQGGYEETQYF. The CDR3 region has the DNA TGCGCCAGCAGCTTGGGACAGGGGGGATATGAAGAGACCCAGTACTTC.

This clone was seen a single time. The chain joins TRBV7-9 to TRBJ2-7, with D perhaps TRBD1 or TRBD2 (5 bases each). The germline V gene encodes CDR1 SEHNR and CDR2 FQNEAQ (reference sequence). The germline V and J ends were trimmed by 0 bases and 6 bases, with 9 bases remaining between them. The CDR3 is 13 amino acids. The CDR3: CASSLAGTGEQYF. For the CDR3, the DNA is TGTGCCAGCAGCTTAGCGGGGACGGGCGAGCAGTACTTC.